This T cell receptor beta chain was sequenced in a study of blood T cell repertoires in COVID-19. The wider study: From the United States, Italy and Spain came samples of acute and convalescent COVID-19. T cells, B-cell-depleted T cells, or PBMCs provided the cDNA or gDNA that served as material.

The V segment lost 6 bases and the J segment 6 bases; nucleotides outside the gene matches: 10. CDR3 length: 15 amino acids. CDR1 and CDR2 (germline): KGHDR, SFDVKD. Original processing methods: Amplification with reference gene primers provided the estimates of nucleated cell counts. TCRdb's table, derived via immunoSEQ multiplex PCR, lists solely in-frame clones and lacks some. The DNA was the basis for D and trimming; V, J and clone size are from that table. Among 150,000 to 200,000 clones listed, nearly 80% were seen once. This chain connects TRBV24-1 to TRBJ2-1; 7 bases fit TRBD2. The source is a woman in her seventies with acute or convalescent COVID-19. Sequencing input: peripheral blood. The CDR3 DNA sequence: TGTGCCACCAGTTGGGCGGCGGGAGTCTCCAATGAGCAGTTCTTC. Its translation: CATSWAAGVSNEQFF.